This is a list of T cell receptor beta chains from one sample in a study of blood T cells in healthy people across ages. TCRdb itself ran the 5' RACE reads through MiXCR, one entry per CDR3 protein. The table has roughly 730,000 distinct CDR3 sequences, roughly three fifths seen once; the top ten hold roughly 25%. What was sequenced was blood. Receptors were obtained from a man aged 40-55 years in good health. CDR3s include the opening cysteine and the closing phenylalanine or tryptophan. The D gene is left open where the match is weak. Size tells how often a clone was seen (once, few, many) or the class of an expanded clone, and some rows leave it out.

j_gene: TRBJ1-6
v_gene: TRBV7-9
abundance: NA
d_gene: NA
CDR3aa: CASSLGYSPLHF
CDR3nt: TGTGCCAGCAGCTTAGGGTATTCACCCCTCCACTTT

j_gene: TRBJ2-6
v_gene: TRBV7-9
abundance: few
d_gene: TRBD1
CDR3aa: CASSATGGTGANVLTF
CDR3nt: TGTGCCAGCAGCGCGACAGGGGGCACTGGGGCCAACGTCCTGACTTTC

j_gene: TRBJ2-2
v_gene: TRBV3-1
abundance: few
d_gene: NA
CDR3aa: CASSPAGGNTGELFF
CDR3nt: TGTGCCAGCAGTCCCGCAGGAGGTAACACCGGGGAGCTGTTTTTT

j_gene: TRBJ2-5
v_gene: TRBV3-1
abundance: few
d_gene: NA
CDR3aa: CASSQAPWETQYF
CDR3nt: TGTGCCAGCAGCCAGGCCCCCTGGGAGACCCAGTACTTC

j_gene: TRBJ2-3
v_gene: TRBV6-4
abundance: NA
d_gene: NA
CDR3aa: CASSDRGFTDTQYF
CDR3nt: TGTGCCAGCAGTGATCGGGGATTCACAGATACGCAGTATTTT

j_gene: TRBJ2-7
v_gene: TRBV11-2
abundance: NA
d_gene: NA
CDR3aa: CASSLRSGQIDYEQYF
CDR3nt: TGTGCCAGCAGCCTACGATCAGGACAGATTGACTACGAGCAGTACTTC

j_gene: TRBJ1-1
v_gene: TRBV20-1
abundance: NA
d_gene: NA
CDR3aa: CSASSPLGTTEAFF
CDR3nt: TGCAGTGCTAGTTCCCCTCTCGGGACAACTGAAGCTTTCTTT

j_gene: TRBJ2-6
v_gene: TRBV4-3
abundance: NA
d_gene: NA
CDR3aa: CASSQDTFFSGANVLTF
CDR3nt: TGCGCCAGCAGCCAAGATACTTTCTTTTCTGGGGCCAACGTCCTGACTTTC

j_gene: TRBJ2-4
v_gene: TRBV5-1
abundance: NA
d_gene: NA
CDR3aa: CASSEGARHNEQYF
CDR3nt: TGCGCCAGCAGCGAAGGGGCTAGACACAATGAGCAGTACTTC

j_gene: TRBJ2-3
v_gene: TRBV7-2
abundance: NA
d_gene: NA
CDR3aa: CASSLLTGYGDTQYF
CDR3nt: TGTGCCAGCAGCTTACTTACAGGGTACGGCGATACGCAGTATTTT

j_gene: TRBJ2-1
v_gene: TRBV20-1
abundance: NA
d_gene: NA
CDR3aa: CSADPGTLLYEQFF
CDR3nt: TGCAGTGCGGACCCCGGGACTCTGCTTTATGAGCAGTTCTTC

j_gene: TRBJ2-5
v_gene: TRBV7-2
abundance: few
d_gene: NA
CDR3aa: CASSARLWGYEQYF
CDR3nt: TGTGCCAGCAGCGCAAGACTTTGGGGGTACGAGCAGTACTTT

j_gene: TRBJ1-1
v_gene: TRBV20-1
abundance: NA
d_gene: NA
CDR3aa: CSARRNIRLAGTEAFF
CDR3nt: TGCAGTGCTAGACGAAATATCCGGTTGGCGGGGACTGAAGCTTTCTTT

j_gene: TRBJ2-1
v_gene: TRBV28
abundance: NA
d_gene: NA
CDR3aa: CASSLWSRADYNEQFF
CDR3nt: TGTGCCAGCAGTTTATGGTCACGAGCAGACTACAATGAGCAGTTCTTC

j_gene: TRBJ2-3
v_gene: TRBV7-3
abundance: NA
d_gene: NA
CDR3aa: CASSLSGQSDTQYF
CDR3nt: TGTGCCAGCAGCTTAAGTGGGCAGTCAGATACGCAGTATTTT

j_gene: TRBJ1-2
v_gene: TRBV24-1
abundance: NA
d_gene: TRBD1
CDR3aa: CATSDLGDSIYGYTF
CDR3nt: TGTGCCACCAGTGATTTGGGGGACAGTATTTATGGCTACACCTTC

j_gene: TRBJ1-2
v_gene: TRBV6-4
abundance: once
d_gene: TRBD1
CDR3aa: CASSDSRTGAELNYGYTF
CDR3nt: TGTGCCAGCAGTGACTCCCGGACAGGGGCCGAGCTTAACTATGGCTACACCTTC

j_gene: TRBJ1-1
v_gene: TRBV20-1
abundance: NA
d_gene: TRBD1
CDR3aa: CSAPGQGAMNTEAFF
CDR3nt: TGCAGTGCTCCCGGCCAGGGGGCGATGAACACTGAAGCTTTCTTT

j_gene: TRBJ2-7
v_gene: TRBV7-9
abundance: NA
d_gene: TRBD1
CDR3aa: CASSKDDRGLSYEQYF
CDR3nt: TGTGCCAGCAGCAAAGACGACAGGGGCCTCTCCTACGAGCAGTACTTC

j_gene: TRBJ2-3
v_gene: TRBV29-1
abundance: few
d_gene: TRBD2
CDR3aa: CSGETGGADTQYF
CDR3nt: TGCAGCGGAGAAACGGGGGGGGCAGATACGCAGTATTTT

j_gene: TRBJ2-5
v_gene: TRBV5-1
abundance: NA
d_gene: NA
CDR3aa: CASSLEALRETQYF
CDR3nt: TGCGCCAGCAGCTTGGAAGCGTTGAGAGAGACCCAGTACTTC

j_gene: TRBJ2-3
v_gene: TRBV9
abundance: few
d_gene: NA
CDR3aa: CASSPFRDTGGTDTQYF
CDR3nt: TGTGCCAGCAGCCCCTTCAGGGACACCGGGGGCACAGATACGCAGTATTTT

j_gene: TRBJ2-1
v_gene: TRBV2
abundance: NA
d_gene: TRBD2
CDR3aa: CASSETSGGVSYNEQFF
CDR3nt: TGTGCCAGCAGTGAAACTAGCGGGGGGGTCTCCTACAATGAGCAGTTCTTC

j_gene: TRBJ2-3
v_gene: TRBV20-1
abundance: NA
d_gene: TRBD1
CDR3aa: CSARDAGQGHSDTQYF
CDR3nt: TGCAGTGCTAGAGATGCGGGACAGGGTCACTCAGATACGCAGTATTTT

j_gene: TRBJ2-7
v_gene: TRBV6-2/TRBV6-3
abundance: NA
d_gene: TRBD1
CDR3aa: CASSYGNRDSEQYF
CDR3nt: TGTGCCAGCAGTTACGGTAACAGGGACAGCGAGCAGTACTTC

j_gene: TRBJ2-5
v_gene: TRBV6-5
abundance: NA
d_gene: TRBD1
CDR3aa: CASSYSSTGRETQYF
CDR3nt: TGTGCCAGCAGTTACTCTTCGACAGGGAGAGAGACCCAGTACTTC

j_gene: TRBJ2-7
v_gene: TRBV2
abundance: NA
d_gene: NA
CDR3aa: CASRGTYYEQYF
CDR3nt: TGTGCCAGCAGGGGGACCTACTACGAGCAGTACTTC

j_gene: TRBJ2-2
v_gene: TRBV10-2
abundance: NA
d_gene: NA
CDR3aa: CASRVLTDGELFF
CDR3nt: TGCGCCAGCCGGGTATTGACCGACGGGGAGCTGTTTTTT

j_gene: TRBJ2-7
v_gene: TRBV29-1
abundance: NA
d_gene: TRBD1
CDR3aa: CSVASRQGNYEQYF
CDR3nt: TGCAGCGTTGCCAGTAGACAGGGGAATTACGAGCAGTACTTC

j_gene: TRBJ1-2
v_gene: TRBV28
abundance: NA
d_gene: NA
CDR3aa: CASSFNYGYTF
CDR3nt: TGTGCCAGCAGTTTTAACTATGGCTACACCTTC

j_gene: TRBJ2-1
v_gene: TRBV6-4
abundance: many
d_gene: TRBD2
CDR3aa: CASSDSSGGANEQFF
CDR3nt: TGTGCCAGCAGTGACTCTAGCGGGGGGGCCAATGAGCAGTTCTTC

j_gene: TRBJ2-7
v_gene: TRBV7-6
abundance: few
d_gene: TRBD2
CDR3aa: CASSPDYRGGYVDEQYF
CDR3nt: TGTGCCAGCAGCCCGGACTATCGCGGGGGGTATGTTGACGAGCAGTACTTC

j_gene: TRBJ2-4
v_gene: TRBV2
abundance: NA
d_gene: TRBD2
CDR3aa: CASDREGGAKNIQYF
CDR3nt: TGTGCCAGCGATCGGGAGGGGGGGGCCAAAAACATTCAGTACTTC

j_gene: TRBJ2-7
v_gene: TRBV27
abundance: NA
d_gene: NA
CDR3aa: CASSSGPGYEQYF
CDR3nt: TGTGCCAGCAGTTCCGGACCGGGCTACGAGCAGTACTTC

j_gene: TRBJ2-7
v_gene: TRBV5-1
abundance: NA
d_gene: NA
CDR3aa: CASSLEGIQLVYEQYF
CDR3nt: TGCGCCAGCAGCTTGGAGGGAATTCAATTGGTCTACGAGCAGTACTTC

j_gene: TRBJ2-3
v_gene: TRBV3-1
abundance: NA
d_gene: TRBD2
CDR3aa: CASSRRGLAGGADTQYF
CDR3nt: TGTGCCAGCAGCCGCCGGGGACTAGCGGGAGGCGCAGATACGCAGTATTTT